This TCR beta chain was sequenced in a study of vaccination effects on CD4 cells after COVID-19. Study-wide background: Antigen-specific CD4+ T cells were expanded with viral peptide pools in the ViraFEST assay before sequencing. Study observations and caveats: Late after vaccination, infection- and vaccine-induced clones showed marked clonal contraction.

At the end of 10 days of culture, CD4+ T cells were isolated. SARS-CoV-2 infection was confirmed by PCR in the person between March and December 2020. Participants got two doses of BNT162b2 or mRNA-1273 vaccine. The authors replaced half the medium with IL-2 medium on days 3 and 7. The trim removed 2 bases at V and 8 bases at J, leaving 6 bases unmatched. Germline values: CDR1 SEHNR, CDR2 FQNEAQ (reference sequence). This CDR3 spans 14 amino acids. Points on this clone: Its antigen is unidentified.

The protocol was immunoSEQ multiplex PCR, while the TCRdb copy is restricted to in-frame clones and leaves out a portion. The sample includes 40,000 to 55,000 clones, 76% of them seen just once. The sequence was collected from a human donor who had a prior SARS-CoV-2 infection. This chain links TRBV7-9 with TRBJ2-3, with 8 bases aligning to TRBD2. Sample: CD4+ T cells from PBMCs cultured without peptide, taken after COVID-19 vaccination. CDR3 bases: TGTGCCAGCAGCTTATTCGGGACTAGTGTTACGCAGTATTTT. This encodes CASSLFGTSVTQYF.